The next 26 T cell receptor beta chains were all read from a single sample in a study of T cells of healthy individuals. Each CDR3 protein is one row after TCRdb ran MiXCR on the 5' RACE reads. Seen here are around 53,000 distinct CDR3 sequences, approximately 14% observed once, and the top ten hold roughly 16%. These receptors all stem from a human donor in good health.

The genes are TRBV6-2 or TRBV6-3 and TRBJ1-5; D gene uncertain. The CDR3 loop spans 16 amino acids. CDR1 MNHEY and CDR2 SVGEGT come from the germline V gene. Trimming removed 6 bases from V and 5 bases from J, with 20 bases in between. CDR3 residues: CASSGPQLGSHQPQHF. CDR3 nucleotide sequence: TGTGCCAGCAGCGGTCCCCAGCTAGGGTCCCATCAGCCCCAGCATTTT.

The sample holds many counts of this clonotype. The rearrangement joins TRBV6-5 to TRBJ2-7; D may be TRBD2 (5 bases). The CDR3 sequence is 15 residues long. Germline V gives CDR1 MNHEY, CDR2 SVGAGI. Trimming took 3 bases from V and 3 from J, leaving 15 bases between them. The CDR3 reads CASSYGRRDIYEQYF. Written as DNA, the CDR3 is TGTGCCAGCAGTTATGGGAGACGGGATATCTACGAGCAGTACTTC.

This clonotype occurred a few times. The V and J genes are TRBV9 and TRBJ1-2; tentative D call: TRBD1 (6 bases). The CDR3 is 14 residues long. V was shortened by 4 bases and J by 2 bases, with 12 bases between the two germline ends. CDR1 and CDR2 from the germline V gene are SGDLS and YYNGEE. CDR3 region: CASSLTQGNYGYTF. The CDR3 DNA reads as TGTGCCAGCAGCCTCACACAGGGAAACTATGGCTACACCTTC. Full variable domain (rest looked up from reference TRBV9 and TRBJ1-2): DSGVTQTPKHLITATGQRVTLRCSPRSGDLSVYWYQQSLDQGLQFLIQYYNGEERAKGNILERFSAQQFPDLHSELNLSSLELGDSALYFCASSLTQGNYGYTFGSGTRLTVV.

The genes are TRBV20-1 and TRBJ1-4; D ambiguous. The germline V and J ends were trimmed by 3 bases and 3 bases, with 14 bases remaining between them. CDR1 is DFQATT and CDR2 is SNEGSKA in the germline V gene (reference sequence). CDR3 length equals 15 residues. CDR3 sequence (DNA): TGCAGTGCTAGCAGAGCCCTCATGGCTAATGAAAAACTGTTTTTT. This translates into CSASRALMANEKLFF.

This clonotype has a handful of counts. The gene calls are TRBV6-6 and TRBJ1-5; D remains unclear. Trimming shortened V by 2 bases and J by 3 bases, and 8 bases separated the two germline ends. There are 14 residues in the CDR3. Germline assignment: CDR1 MNHNY and CDR2 SVGAGI (reference sequence). The CDR3: CASSYESYNQPQHF. Here the CDR3 DNA reads TGTGCCAGCAGTTACGAAAGTTACAATCAGCCCCAGCATTTT.

The chain carries TRBV19 and TRBJ1-5; D is unresolved. Germline V lookup: CDR1 LNHDA, CDR2 SQIVND (reference sequence). Trimming pared 4 bases from V and 0 bases from J, leaving 7 bases between. The CDR3 consists of 14 residues. The CDR3 DNA reads TGTGCCAGTAGTAGGAGTTATAGCAATCAGCCCCAGCATTTT. Translated, it gives CASSRSYSNQPQHF.

Many counts were recorded for this clonotype. The rearrangement links TRBV6-1 to TRBJ2-2, with 9 bases matching TRBD1. Germline CDR1 and CDR2: MNHNS and SASEGT. This CDR3 region has 14 residues. Trimming cost V 7 bases and J 4 bases; bases outside gene matches: 4. CDR3 sequence: CASIGTGSTGELFF. The CDR3 DNA sequence: TGTGCCAGCATTGGGACAGGGAGCACCGGGGAGCTGTTTTTT.

The rearrangement uses TRBV20-1 and TRBJ1-2; D unclear. V was clipped by 0 bases and J by 0 bases, with 11 bases between them. In germline, CDR1 is DFQATT, CDR2 SNEGSKA (reference sequence). The CDR3 runs to 15 residues. CDR3 bases: TGCAGTGCTAGAGATTACCAGCTAGCTAACTATGGCTACACCTTC. Protein sequence: CSARDYQLANYGYTF.

Ten or more counts support this clonotype. This sequence joins TRBV7-9 and TRBJ2-3, with D possibly matching TRBD1 (5 bases). V was clipped by 11 bases and J by 6 bases, with 18 bases between them. The CDR3 is 13 residues long. CDR1 SEHNR and CDR2 FQNEAQ come from the germline V gene (reference sequence). CDR3 region: CAVTVPEGDTQYF. The CDR3 coding sequence is TGTGCCGTGACAGTGCCCGAAGGGGATACGCAGTATTTT.

This clonotype was observed at least ten times. This sequence joins TRBV19 and TRBJ2-7, with D possibly TRBD1 on 5 matching bases. This CDR3 contains 13 residues. Germline CDR1 reads LNHDA; CDR2 reads SQIVND (reference sequence). The V end was cut by 3 bases, the J end by 6 bases, with 12 bases between. CDR3 sequence (DNA): TGTGCCAGTAGTATTCGGCAGGGCTCCGAGCAGTACTTC. Translating gives CASSIRQGSEQYF.

At least ten counts were recorded for this clonotype. This chain links TRBV11-2 with TRBJ1-3; unclear D gene. The CDR3 has 15 residues. CDR1 is SGHAT and CDR2 is FQNNGV in the germline V gene. The V end lost 3 bases, the J end lost 0 bases, and 9 bases lay between the germline ends. CDR3 coding DNA: TGTGCCAGCAGCTTTGGACGGTCCTCTGGAAACACCATATATTTT. It is translated as CASSFGRSSGNTIYF.

The chain recombines TRBV20-1 with TRBJ2-3; 7 bases agree with TRBD2. Germline CDR1 DFQATT, CDR2 SNEGSKA (reference sequence). The CDR3 runs to 15 residues. The J segment lost 6 bases and the V segment lost 0 bases, leaving 9 bases of the junction unmatched. CDR3 sequence reads: CSARDGVAGGDTQYF. The CDR3 region has the DNA TGCAGTGCTAGAGATGGGGTAGCGGGTGGGGATACGCAGTATTTT.

V is TRBV29-1 and J is TRBJ2-2; 11 bases map to TRBD1. The junction had 6 bases not matched to a gene; V was cut back by 6 bases and J by 6 bases. Germline CDR1 reads SQVTM; CDR2 reads ANQGSEA. This CDR3 contains 14 residues. The CDR3 sequence: CSVMDRGPPGELFF. CDR3 DNA: TGCAGCGTAATGGACAGGGGGCCTCCCGGGGAGCTGTTTTTT.

The CDR3 region has the DNA TGTGCCAGCAGCCCCCCATTCAAAGGGCGAACTAATGAAAAACTGTTTTTT. Its translation: CASSPPFKGRTNEKLFF. The chain carries TRBV3-2 and TRBJ1-4; the table's D call TRBD1 went unverified against the DNA. TRBV3-2 is annotated as a pseudogene. There are 17 residues in the CDR3.

This chain's CDR3 is CASSSRVVAEAFF. The CDR3 DNA is TGTGCCAGCAGTAGCAGGGTTGTAGCTGAAGCTTTCTTT. The chain joins TRBV7-2 to TRBJ1-1; a possible D gene is TRBD1 (5 bases). Trimming took 6 bases from V and 6 from J, leaving 14 bases between them. CDR3 length: 13 amino acids. The germline gives CDR1 SGHTA, CDR2 FQGNSA.

The count of this clonotype is one. J is TRBJ2-1 and V is TRBV7-9; weak D call: TRBD1 (6 bases). Germline V gene sequence: CDR1 SEHNR, CDR2 FQNEAQ (reference sequence). Trimming pared 5 bases from V and 8 bases from J, leaving 22 bases between. The CDR3 has 16 residues. The CDR3 DNA reads TGTGCCAGCAGCCGGGCGGAAGGGAGTGGGGGCGATGAGCAGTTCTTC. Translated, it gives CASSRAEGSGGDEQFF.

In this sample, this clonotype turned up a few times. The J gene is TRBJ2-7, the V gene TRBV2, with 10 bases that match TRBD2. V dropped 5 bases and J dropped 9; count of bases not matched to a gene: 13. The CDR3 runs 15 residues. Germline values: CDR1 SNHLY, CDR2 FYNNEI. In DNA, the CDR3 is TGTGCCAGCAGTCTAACTACTAGCGGGGCAATGGTGCAGTACTTC. Amino acids: CASSLTTSGAMVQYF.

This clonotype was found many times. V and J are TRBV7-8 and TRBJ1-2; no reliable D call. Germline CDR1 SGHVS, CDR2 FQNEAQ. CDR3 length: 14 residues. Trimming removed 0 bases from V and 2 bases from J, with 7 bases in between. The CDR3, as DNA: TGTGCCAGCAGCTTAGCCCGGACCAACTATGGCTACACCTTC. Residues: CASSLARTNYGYTF.

The chain has TRBV29-1 and TRBJ2-4; possible D gene TRBD1, 6 bases. The CDR3 covers 12 residues. Germline CDR1 reads SQVTM; CDR2 reads ANQGSEA. Trimming shortened V by 7 bases and J by 1 base, and 8 bases separated the two germline ends. DNA for the CDR3: TGCAGCGGTCAGGGGGCCAAAAACATTCAGTACTTC. It translates to CSGQGAKNIQYF.

The J gene is TRBJ1-4, the V gene TRBV5-6; 7 nucleotides line up with TRBD1. V dropped 4 bases and J dropped 7; count of bases not matched to a gene: 13. Looked up from germline, CDR1 is SGHDT and CDR2 is YYEEEE. CDR3 length: 16 residues. CDR3 DNA: TGTGCCAGCAGCGCCAGGACAGGAATCGGGATTGAAAAACTGTTTTTT. Translated: CASSARTGIGIEKLFF.

This clonotype was picked up many times. The chain carries TRBV6-4 and TRBJ1-5; D remains ambiguous. V lost 3 bases, J lost 9 bases, and 15 bases lay in between. The germline V gene encodes CDR1 MRHNA and CDR2 SNTAGT. There are 14 residues in the CDR3. The CDR3 DNA follows: TGTGCCAGCAGTGATGAGAGGGCCCCGTCGCCCCAGCATTTT. As protein: CASSDERAPSPQHF.

The chain carries TRBV24-1 and TRBJ2-2; 7 bases map to TRBD1. The CDR3 runs 16 residues. CDR1 KGHDR and CDR2 SFDVKD come from the germline V gene. Losses at the gene ends were 5 bases for V and 2 bases for J; bases not matched to a gene: 7. CDR3 residues: CATSAYRGGNTGELFF. The CDR3 region has the DNA TGTGCCACCAGTGCGTACAGGGGTGGAAACACCGGGGAGCTGTTTTTT.

The chain is built from TRBV20-1 and TRBJ2-1, with D possibly TRBD2 on 5 matching bases. Germline assignment: CDR1 DFQATT and CDR2 SNEGSKA (reference sequence). This CDR3 is built from 14 residues. Trimming pared 5 bases from V and 3 bases from J, leaving 14 bases between. The CDR3 bases are TGCAGTGCTTCTGTAGCGTCCGGCTACAATGAGCAGTTCTTC. Encoded protein: CSASVASGYNEQFF.

This clonotype was seen only a few times. V gene TRBV2 combines with J gene TRBJ2-3, with unresolved D. The germline V and J ends were trimmed by 5 bases and 1 base, with 10 bases remaining between them. This CDR3 is 14 amino acids long. CDR1 SNHLY and CDR2 FYNNEI come from the germline V gene. The CDR3 sequence: CASSIAWGTDTQYF. CDR3 coding DNA: TGTGCCAGCAGTATTGCTTGGGGCACAGATACGCAGTATTTT.

The genes are TRBV7-2 and TRBJ2-5; D is unclear. V dropped 8 bases and J dropped 5 bases, with 9 bases sitting between them. Germline CDR1 reads SGHTA; CDR2 reads FQGNSA. The CDR3 runs 11 residues. The CDR3 here is CASRTWETQYF. As DNA, the CDR3 is TGTGCCAGCCGTACTTGGGAGACCCAGTACTTC.

A remark on this clonotype: One junction end disagrees with the germline gene, perhaps due to a read error. This chain connects TRBV6-2 or TRBV6-3 to TRBJ1-1; 7 nucleotides line up with TRBD1. The CDR3 contains 14 residues. Germline V gene lookup returns CDR1 MNHEY and CDR2 SVGEGT. CDR3 nucleotide sequence: TGTGCCAGCAGTCACTCCGGGACAGCATCTGAAGCTTTCTTT. Amino acids: CASSHSGTASEAFF.